The table lists the clone carrying this T cell receptor (beta chain) with many counts. The antigen is unknown. Between roughly 18,000 and 1,100,000 sorted cells, with 10%, 30% or 50% RNA, yielded naive CD8 libraries. CDR3 length: 12 residues. Germline lookup yields CDR1 SGHKS and CDR2 YYEKEE (reference sequence). J gave up 6 bases and V 4 bases, and 3 bases lay outside the gene matches. As previously described, bulk TCR libraries were made using listed TCR primers. TCRdb re-analysed the PCR reads in MiXCR, keeping a single row per CDR3 protein. The sample lists 85,000 to 90,000 distinct CDR3 sequences, roughly 19% occurring once. This entry comes from a study of molecular identifiers for immune sequencing clone quantification. Study-wide results and limits: Effector cells kept over 98% of their molecules in clones above 20 RNA copies, while naive cells kept under 1% there. The study reportedly detected spiked Jurkat TCR RNA from one cell among 990,000 or so naive cells.

The chain has TRBV5-5 and TRBJ2-7; TRBD1 matches 8 bases. Sample: naive CD8+ T cells from blood, with Jurkat cell RNA spiked in. Subset meaning: FACS-sorted CD8+CD4-CCR7+CD45RA+ naive T cells. The sequence was obtained from a human donor in good health. Some libraries in this study had Jurkat cell RNA spiked in. CDR3 protein: CASSLTGGEQYF. CDR3 nucleotides: TGTGCCAGCAGCCTAACAGGGGGCGAGCAGTACTTC. Full variable domain (outside the CDR3, taken from reference TRBV5-5 and TRBJ2-7): DAGVTQSPTHLIKTRGQQVTLRCSPISGHKSVSWYQQVLGQGPQFIFQYYEKEERGRGNFPDRFSARQFPNYSSELNVNALLLGDSALYLCASSLTGGEQYFGPGTRLTVT.